Following are 22 T cell receptor beta chains from one sample sequenced in a study of molecular identifiers for immune sequencing clone quantification. TCRdb reprocessed the PCR reads with MiXCR, giving one entry per CDR3 protein. The sample holds 250,000 to 350,000 distinct CDR3 sequences; 20% to 25% are singletons and the top ten take about 0.79%. Sequenced material: naive CD8+ T cells from blood, with Jurkat cell RNA spiked in. Subset specified: FACS-sorted CD8+CD4-CCR7+CD45RA+ naive T cells. The receptor set was obtained from a human donor in good health. Some libraries in this study had Jurkat cell RNA spiked in.

A few counts support this clonotype. The chain links TRBV20-1 to TRBJ1-1, with a weak D call TRBD1 (5 bases). CDR3 length equals 15 residues. The V gene lost 5 bases and the J gene lost 1 base, with 17 bases spanning the gap. Germline CDR1 reads DFQATT; CDR2 reads SNEGSKA (reference sequence). CDR3 DNA sequence: TGCAGTGCTGGAAGGCCCTTCGGACAGAACACTGAAGCTTTCTTT. Its translation is CSAGRPFGQNTEAFF.

This clonotype was seen repeatedly, ten times or more. J is TRBJ2-7 and V is TRBV4-1; D unclear. The CDR3 runs to 14 residues. The V gene's germline CDR1 is MGHRA and CDR2 YSYEKL. Trimming cost V 2 bases and J 2 bases, with 10 bases left between them. The chain's CDR3 is CASSQTDGAYEQYF. The CDR3 bases are TGCGCCAGCAGCCAAACCGACGGTGCCTACGAGCAGTACTTC.

About this clonotype: Because the CDR3 is missing its conserved closing phenylalanine or tryptophan, this is likely a read error. J is TRBJ2-1 and V is TRBV30; D not resolved. CDR3 size: 11 residues. Germline V CDR1 and CDR2: GTSNPN, SVGIG (reference sequence). The germline V and J ends were trimmed by 0 bases and 9 bases, with 6 bases remaining between them. The CDR3: CAWSVVGEQFL. The CDR3 DNA reads as TGTGCCTGGAGTGTAGTCGGTGAGCAGTTCCTC.

This clonotype has ten or more counts. V and J are TRBV20-1 and TRBJ2-7; 15 nucleotides match TRBD2. The V segment lost 5 bases and the J segment 7 bases; nucleotides outside the gene matches: 9. This CDR3 is built from 15 residues. CDR1 is DFQATT, CDR2 SNEGSKA, per germline (reference sequence). The CDR3 region is CSAQGLAGGGVEQYF. The CDR3 nucleotides read TGCAGTGCTCAGGGACTAGCGGGAGGAGGAGTAGAGCAGTACTTC.

This clonotype has ten or more counts. The V call is TRBV29-1, the J call TRBJ2-5, with D hard to call. The CDR3 spans 10 residues. CDR1 SQVTM and CDR2 ANQGSEA come from the germline V gene. Trimming cost V 6 bases and J 5 bases, with 7 bases left between them. The CDR3: CSVFSETQYF. The CDR3 nucleotides are TGCAGCGTCTTCAGTGAGACCCAGTACTTC.

This clonotype appeared many times. This sequence joins TRBV24-1 and TRBJ2-2, with D possibly matching TRBD1 (5 bases). There are 14 residues in the CDR3. Looked up from germline, CDR1 is KGHDR and CDR2 is SFDVKD. The ends were cut back, 4 bases at V and 4 bases at J, with 9 bases in the middle. The CDR3 nucleotides are TGTGCCACCAGTGAAGGGGTCGGCACCGGGGAGCTGTTTTTT. It encodes CATSEGVGTGELFF.

Ten or more counts support this clonotype. The chain combines TRBV4-1 with TRBJ1-5; 7 bases line up with TRBD1. After removal of 1 base from V and 2 bases from J, the junction contained 5 bases not matched to a gene. Germline V gives CDR1 MGHRA, CDR2 YSYEKL. The CDR3 has 16 amino acids. CDR3 in DNA: TGCGCCAGCAGCCAAGTAACAGGGGCGGGCAATCAGCCCCAGCATTTT. Amino acids: CASSQVTGAGNQPQHF.

This clonotype was observed at least ten times. The chain couples TRBV27 to TRBJ1-5; D is undetermined. CDR3 length: 15 residues. Looked up from germline, CDR1 is MNHEY and CDR2 is SMNVEV (reference sequence). The V and J ends lost 3 bases and 0 bases respectively, with 9 bases between them. The CDR3 nucleotides are TGTGCCAGCAGTTTTTGGGCAGATAGCAATCAGCCCCAGCATTTT. It translates to CASSFWADSNQPQHF.

This clonotype was picked up many times. The chain carries TRBV7-9 and TRBJ1-1; a possible D gene is TRBD1 (6 bases). V was shortened by 5 bases and J by 8 bases, with 15 bases between the two germline ends. This CDR3 is built from 13 residues. From germline, CDR1 is SEHNR and CDR2 FQNEAQ (reference sequence). The CDR3 region has the DNA TGTGCCAGCAGCAATAACGCAGGGGCAGAAGCTTTCTTT. It codes for CASSNNAGAEAFF.

In its sample, this clonotype was seen a few times. This sequence joins TRBV5-1 and TRBJ2-5; D tentatively reads TRBD1 or TRBD2 (5 bases each). The germline CDR1 and CDR2 sequences are SGHRS and YFSETQ. CDR3 size: 17 residues. The germline V and J ends were trimmed by 2 bases and 2 bases, with 19 bases remaining between them. The CDR3 nucleotides read TGCGCCAGCAGCTTCGTAGAGGGTGTGGGGCCACAAGAGACCCAGTACTTC. It specifies CASSFVEGVGPQETQYF.

Remarks on this clonotype: A read error may explain this, as a much larger clone is one base away. V is TRBV30 and J is TRBJ1-6; unclear D gene. The CDR3 has 13 amino acids. Trimming removed 5 bases from V and 10 bases from J, with 15 bases in between. Germline CDR1 reads GTSNPN; CDR2 reads SVGIG (reference sequence). In DNA, the CDR3 is TGTGCCTGGGGTGACTTGGGTCGCTCACCCCTCCACTTT. As protein: CAWGDLGRSPLHF.

In its sample, this clonotype was seen many times. The CDR3 sequence: CSTKGQGFTEAFF. CDR3 nucleotides: TGCAGCACAAAAGGACAGGGTTTCACTGAAGCTTTCTTT. The V gene is TRBV29-1, the J gene TRBJ1-1, with TRBD1 identical over 8 bases. Germline trimming cut 8 bases from V and 4 bases from J; bases unmatched to any gene: 9. Germline CDR1 and CDR2: SQVTM and ANQGSEA. The CDR3 is made up of 13 amino acids.

This clonotype was seen more than once but under ten times. The gene calls are TRBV15 and TRBJ2-6; perhaps D is TRBD1 or TRBD2 (5 bases each). The CDR3 runs to 23 residues. The germline V and J ends were trimmed by 0 bases and 4 bases, with 31 bases remaining between them. Germline CDR1 is LNHNV and CDR2 is YYDKDF (reference sequence). CDR3 in amino acids: CATSRDQLYGGQGDLPGANVLTF. The CDR3 region has the DNA TGTGCCACCAGCAGAGATCAGTTGTACGGTGGGCAGGGAGATCTTCCGGGGGCCAACGTCCTGACTTTC. The full variable domain, in which reference TRBV15 and TRBJ2-6 provide the parts outside the CDR3, is DAMVIQNPRYQVTQFGKPVTLSCSQTLNHNVMYWYQQKSSQAPKLLFHYYDKDFNNEADTPDNFQSRRPNTSFCFLDIRSPGLGDTAMYLCATSRDQLYGGQGDLPGANVLTFGAGSRLTVL.

In this sample, this clonotype turned up many times. V usage is TRBV7-9 and J usage is TRBJ2-3; 14 bases align to TRBD2. Unmatched junction bases numbered 4, after V lost 5 bases and J lost 0 bases. The germline gives CDR1 SEHNR, CDR2 FQNEAQ (reference sequence). The CDR3 is 17 amino acids. The CDR3 coding sequence is TGTGCCAGCAGCGGGACTAGCGGGAGCTTAAGCACAGATACGCAGTATTTT. Encoded protein: CASSGTSGSLSTDTQYF.

Turning to this clonotype: Possible read error: a much larger clone is one base away. The chain links TRBV24-1 to TRBJ2-2; the match to TRBD1 covers 10 bases. The trim removed 5 bases at V and 5 bases at J, leaving 7 bases unmatched. Per the germline V gene, CDR1 is KGHDR and CDR2 is SFDVKD. The CDR3 spans 16 residues. The CDR3 DNA is TGTGCCACCAGTGGTTATCGGACAGGGGGTACCGGGGAGCTGTTTTTT. Its protein product is CATSGYRTGGTGELFF.

V is TRBV25-1 and J is TRBJ2-6, with D tentatively TRBD1 or TRBD2 (5 bases each). Germline CDR1 reads MGHDK; CDR2 reads SYGVNS. The CDR3 has 20 amino acids. V lost 1 base and J lost 0, with 19 bases in between. The CDR3 region is CASSEWAGAAYDSGANVLTF. The CDR3 DNA reads TGTGCCAGCAGTGAATGGGCCGGGGCGGCGTATGACTCTGGGGCCAACGTCCTGACTTTC.

Ten or more counts support this clonotype. V gene TRBV11-2 combines with J gene TRBJ2-2, with D perhaps matching TRBD1 (5 bases). CDR3 length: 15 amino acids. The germline V gene encodes CDR1 SGHAT and CDR2 FQNNGV. Trimming left V 4 bases short and J 1 base short, with 10 bases between. The CDR3 nucleotides are TGTGCCAGCAGCTCGACAGCTAAGAACACCGGGGAGCTGTTTTTT. Protein: CASSSTAKNTGELFF.

In its sample, this clonotype was seen a few times. The rearrangement joins TRBV14 to TRBJ2-3; 7 positions agree with TRBD2. V lost 2 bases and J lost 0; bases outside the gene matches: 11. The CDR3 is 18 residues long. CDR1 and CDR2 from the germline V gene are SGHDN and FVKESK. The CDR3, as DNA: TGTGCCAGCAGCCAATCCGTGGGAGGGCATACTAGCACAGATACGCAGTATTTT. Its translation: CASSQSVGGHTSTDTQYF.

This clonotype was found a few times. For the CDR3, the DNA is TGTGCCAGCAGTGAAGTACTAGCGGCTGACGAGCAGTACTTC. Translation: CASSEVLAADEQYF. The chain has TRBV2 and TRBJ2-7; 8 bases are a match to TRBD2. After removal of 1 base from V and 5 bases from J, the junction contained 4 bases not matched to a gene. The CDR3 spans 14 residues. The V gene's germline CDR1 is SNHLY and CDR2 FYNNEI.

Concerning this clonotype itself: This CDR3 is missing its conserved last phenylalanine or tryptophan, likely due to a read error. This rearrangement joins TRBV7-2 to TRBJ2-3; no clear D gene. The CDR3 extends over 15 amino acids. Trimming took 5 bases from V and 2 from J, leaving 14 bases between them. Germline V gene data show CDR1 as SGHTA and CDR2 as FQGNSA. The CDR3 coding sequence is TGTGCCAGCAGCCCTAACCCGACCTTCACAGATACGCAGTATTCT. Its translation: CASSPNPTFTDTQYS.

In the case of this clonotype: A much larger clone lies one base from this, so it may be a read error. The J gene is TRBJ2-1, the V gene TRBV7-3; D gene unclear. CDR3 size: 15 residues. Germline V gives CDR1 SGHTA, CDR2 FQGTGA. The CDR3 spells CASSWSVSSYDEQFF. In DNA form, the CDR3 reads TGTGCCAGCAGCTGGTCGGTGAGCTCCTACGATGAGCAGTTCTTC.

This clonotype was seen at least ten times. The chain combines TRBV27 with TRBJ2-7; D possibly corresponds to TRBD1 (6 bases). Trimming left V 5 bases short and J 0 bases short, with 11 bases between. In germline, CDR1 is MNHEY, CDR2 SMNVEV (reference sequence). The CDR3 has 14 residues. The CDR3 coding sequence is TGTGCCAGCAGTGCCCGGGACAACTCCTACGAGCAGTACTTC. Its protein is CASSARDNSYEQYF.